This entry lists 29 T cell receptor beta chains sequenced from one sample in a study of T cells in localized non-small cell lung cancer. Assay used: immunoSEQ multiplex PCR; TCRdb lists only in-frame clones, some missing. The data show a few thousand clones, with under 30% seen just once and under 7% held by the top ten. The source material was lung tumor tissue, sampled before any cancer treatment. The receptors were sampled from a woman aged 35 to 69 with stage I lung adenocarcinoma.

Sample share makes this clone medium-sized. The chain couples TRBV11-3 to TRBJ1-4; a weak D match, TRBD1 (6 bases). V lost 0 bases, J lost 8 bases, and 10 bases lay in between. The CDR3 is made up of 14 amino acids. Germline CDR1 and CDR2: SGHNT and YENEEA. CDR3 amino acids: CASSLDRGGEKLFF. DNA for the CDR3: TGTGCCAGCAGCTTAGACAGGGGTGGGGAAAAACTGTTTTTT. Full variable domain (remainder filled in from reference TRBV11-3 and TRBJ1-4): EAGVVQSPRYKIIEKKQPVAFWCNPISGHNTLYWYLQNLGQGPELLIRYENEEAVDDSQLPKDRFSAERLKGVDSTLKIQPAELGDSAVYLCASSLDRGGEKLFFGSGTQLSVL.

The rearrangement uses TRBV28 and TRBJ1-2; perhaps TRBD1 as D (5 bases). Germline-derived CDR1 and CDR2 are MDHEN and SYDVKM. The CDR3 spans 13 residues. V gave up 6 bases and J gave up 4 bases, with 12 bases separating them. Here the CDR3 reads CASSTQVIYGYTF. The CDR3, as DNA: TGTGCCAGCAGCACACAGGTGATCTATGGCTACACCTTC.

This clone was found a few times. Relative to the germline gene, one junction end is altered; a read error may explain this. J is TRBJ1-1 and V is TRBV6-8; D is uncertain. Germline assignment: CDR1 MNHGY and CDR2 SAAAGT. The CDR3 sequence is 13 residues long. The CDR3 DNA reads as TGTGCCATCAGTTTCACAGAAAACACTGAAGCTTTCTTT. It translates to CAISFTENTEAFF.

This chain joins TRBV11-3 and TRBJ2-7, with 9 bases that match TRBD2. There are 16 residues in the CDR3. The germline V gene has CDR1 SGHNT and CDR2 YENEEA. The V segment lost 4 bases and the J segment 5 bases; nucleotides outside the gene matches: 12. The CDR3 reads CASSWPRVSGRHEQYF. CDR3 sequence (DNA): TGTGCCAGCAGCTGGCCGAGAGTTAGCGGGAGACACGAGCAGTACTTC.

In this sample, this clone is medium-sized. The gene calls are TRBV11-3 and TRBJ2-7; TRBD1 matches 7 bases. The CDR3 spans 14 residues. The trim removed 2 bases at V and 5 bases at J, leaving 6 bases unmatched. The germline CDR1 and CDR2 sequences are SGHNT and YENEEA. The CDR3 DNA follows: TGTGCCAGCAGCTTATCAGACAGGGTCCACGAGCAGTACTTC. Protein sequence: CASSLSDRVHEQYF.

This chain uses TRBV28 with TRBJ1-5; D unclear. Deletions cut 7 bases from V and 4 bases from J, with 17 bases between. There are 15 residues in the CDR3. Germline-derived CDR1 and CDR2 are MDHEN and SYDVKM. The CDR3 sequence: CASKEDKRINQPQHF. For the CDR3, the DNA is TGTGCCAGCAAGGAGGATAAACGGATTAATCAGCCCCAGCATTTT.

The chain has TRBV28 and TRBJ1-2; 7 nucleotides line up with TRBD1. The CDR3 covers 12 residues. The germline V gene has CDR1 MDHEN and CDR2 SYDVKM. V shed 10 bases, J shed 7 bases, and the junction held 9 bases outside the gene matches. The chain's CDR3 is CAIRQGVGGYTF. As DNA, the CDR3 is TGTGCCATTAGACAGGGTGTGGGTGGCTACACCTTC.

The CDR3, as DNA: TGTGCCAGTAATCGGGGGACGGGCTACGAGCAGTACTTC. This encodes CASNRGTGYEQYF. This chain connects TRBV19 to TRBJ2-7, with a possible D match to TRBD2 (6 bases). With 7 bases removed from V and 3 bases from J, the gap between germline ends came to 13 bases. CDR1 LNHDA and CDR2 SQIVND come from the germline V gene (reference sequence). The length of the CDR3 is 13 residues.

This sequence joins TRBV18 and TRBJ2-1; 7 bases align to TRBD2. This CDR3 is built from 16 residues. With V trimmed by 2 bases and J by 10 bases, 14 bases remained unmatched. CDR1 and CDR2 from the germline V gene are KGHSH and LQKENI. The CDR3 DNA reads as TGTGCCAGCTCACCATTGGGCGGGAGTAACAATTACGAGCAGTTCTTC. It translates to CASSPLGGSNNYEQFF.

V is TRBV18 and J is TRBJ1-1; D call uncertain. The CDR3 totals 17 residues. The germline V gene encodes CDR1 KGHSH and CDR2 LQKENI. V was shortened by 3 bases and J by 3 bases, with 20 bases between the two germline ends. In DNA form, the CDR3 reads TGTGCCAGCTCACCGCCTTTCAGTGGTGTACCCCACACTGAAGCTTTCTTT. Encoded protein: CASSPPFSGVPHTEAFF.

This clone was seen more than once but under ten times. The V gene is TRBV28, the J gene TRBJ1-2, with 7 bases that match TRBD1. J gave up 5 bases and V 6 bases, and 15 bases lay outside the gene matches. CDR3 size: 16 residues. Germline CDR1 reads MDHEN; CDR2 reads SYDVKM. The CDR3 DNA reads as TGTGCCAGCAGCCCTCTAGAAGCGGGACAGCAATATGGCTACACCTTC. This translates into CASSPLEAGQQYGYTF.

This clone appeared a few times. The chain has TRBV6-8 and TRBJ2-7; weak D call: TRBD1 (5 bases). The germline CDR1 and CDR2 sequences are MNHGY and SAAAGT. Trimming shortened V by 6 bases and J by 2 bases, and 11 bases separated the two germline ends. This CDR3 has 13 residues. CDR3 nucleotides: TGTGCCAGCAGGAAGGGGCCTACCTACGAGCAGTACTTC. Translation gives CASRKGPTYEQYF.

This clone came up a few times. The CDR3 nucleotides read TGTGCCAGCAGCTTAGGACTAGCGGGAGTGGTTTCCTACGAGCAGTACTTC. This encodes CASSLGLAGVVSYEQYF. The chain joins TRBV11-3 to TRBJ2-7; 12 bases align to TRBD2. The CDR3 totals 17 residues. Trimming took 1 base from V and 1 from J; bases not matched to a gene: 5. The germline gives CDR1 SGHNT, CDR2 YENEEA.

This clone rates as medium-sized (0.01 to 0.1%). J is TRBJ1-1 and V is TRBV4-1; possible D gene TRBD1, 6 bases. Per germline, CDR1 MGHRA and CDR2 YSYEKL. The CDR3 has 13 amino acids. V was trimmed by 5 bases and J by 3 bases, leaving 10 bases between them. CDR3 nucleotides: TGCGCCAGCAGCGAAGGGGGATACACTGAAGCTTTCTTT. Translation: CASSEGGYTEAFF.

This chain joins TRBV27 and TRBJ2-2; D call uncertain. The CDR3 has 14 amino acids. Germline V gene sequence: CDR1 MNHEY, CDR2 SMNVEV (reference sequence). V was cut by 4 bases and J by 1 base, with 7 bases left in between. This CDR3 reads CASSSTRNTGELFF. The CDR3, as DNA: TGTGCCAGCAGTTCTACACGGAACACCGGGGAGCTGTTTTTT.

The genes are TRBV18 and TRBJ2-1; no firm D call. CDR3 length: 14 residues. Trimming cost V 3 bases and J 4 bases, with 10 bases left between them. Looked up from germline, CDR1 is KGHSH and CDR2 is LQKENI. CDR3 coding DNA: TGTGCCAGCTCACCCTCTCTAGGTTACAATGAGCAGTTCTTC. Translation: CASSPSLGYNEQFF.

This clone appeared many times. The chain employs TRBV4-1 and TRBJ2-3, with TRBD2 as a possible D gene (5 bases). The germline V and J ends were trimmed by 1 base and 2 bases, with 19 bases remaining between them. This CDR3 contains 18 residues. CDR1 is MGHRA and CDR2 is YSYEKL in the germline V gene. This CDR3 reads CASSQVSSSGVFTDTQYF. For the CDR3, the DNA is TGCGCCAGCAGCCAAGTGTCGTCGAGCGGAGTATTCACAGATACGCAGTATTTT.

The chain links TRBV30 to TRBJ2-1, with 8 bases that match TRBD2. Per the germline V gene, CDR1 is GTSNPN and CDR2 is SVGIG (reference sequence). The CDR3 runs 15 residues. V lost 2 bases to trimming and J lost 5 bases; unmatched junction nucleotides: 8. CDR3 protein: CAWSPGLAGHNEQFF. For the CDR3, the DNA is TGTGCCTGGAGTCCCGGGTTAGCGGGACACAATGAGCAGTTCTTC.

The chain is built from TRBV11-3 and TRBJ2-7; 8 nucleotides align to TRBD2. Germline CDR1 is SGHNT and CDR2 is YENEEA. The CDR3 totals 17 residues. Trimming removed 5 bases from V and 5 bases from J; junction bases left unmatched: 17. Here the CDR3 reads CASSPNLKSGTRDEQYF. CDR3 nucleotide sequence: TGTGCCAGCAGCCCTAACCTCAAGTCCGGGACTAGGGACGAGCAGTACTTC.

The chain carries TRBV28 and TRBJ1-4; D not resolved. Per the germline V gene, CDR1 is MDHEN and CDR2 is SYDVKM. The CDR3 length is 14 residues. Trimming shortened V by 8 bases and J by 3 bases, and 13 bases separated the two germline ends. For the CDR3, the DNA is TGTGCCAGCTCAATCGGAAGATCTAATGAAAAACTGTTTTTT. It specifies CASSIGRSNEKLFF.

The chain employs TRBV29-1 and TRBJ2-3; 8 bases line up with TRBD2. The CDR3 loop spans 15 amino acids. Germline trimming cut 4 bases from V and 2 bases from J; bases unmatched to any gene: 8. Germline-derived CDR1 and CDR2 are SQVTM and ANQGSEA. The CDR3 DNA is TGCAGCGTTGGGTTGGTAGCGGGAAACACAGATACGCAGTATTTT. The encoded protein is CSVGLVAGNTDTQYF.

This clone was seen repeatedly, ten times or more. In nucleotides, the CDR3 is TGTGCCAGCAGCCCCGACGGTAACTATGGCTACACCTTC. Its translation: CASSPDGNYGYTF. The chain couples TRBV7-4 to TRBJ1-2; D gene ambiguous. Trimming shortened V by 5 bases and J by 1 base, and 8 bases separated the two germline ends. This CDR3 has 13 residues. Germline loops: CDR1 SGHVT, CDR2 SQSDAQ.

The V call is TRBV29-1, the J call TRBJ2-7; the D gene is possibly TRBD1 (7 bases). This CDR3 spans 16 amino acids. The V end lost 0 bases, the J end lost 7 bases, and 22 bases lay between the germline ends. Germline CDR1 is SQVTM and CDR2 is ANQGSEA. CDR3 region: CSVEDVSRGTRGEQYF. The CDR3 nucleotides are TGCAGCGTTGAAGACGTCTCCAGGGGGACCCGGGGGGAGCAGTACTTC.

The DNA of the CDR3 is TGTGCCTGGAGTCCACAGGGGGCGGCTTTCTTT. This sequence encodes CAWSPQGAAFF. The chain recombines TRBV30 with TRBJ1-1, with TRBD1 matching over 9 bases. The CDR3 consists of 11 residues. Germline V lookup: CDR1 GTSNPN, CDR2 SVGIG (reference sequence). Germline trimming cut 2 bases from V and 11 bases from J; bases unmatched to any gene: 3. Looking up the rest from reference TRBV30 and TRBJ1-1 gives the full variable domain: SQTIHQWPATLVQPVGSPLSLECTVEGTSNPNLYWYRQAAGRGLQLLFYSVGIGQISSEVPQNLSASRPQDRQFILSSKKLLLSDSGFYLCAWSPQGAAFFGQGTRLTVV.

This sequence joins TRBV19 and TRBJ2-7; D is undetermined. Trimming took off 3 bases at V and 7 bases at J, with 13 bases between the two ends. The CDR3 has 13 residues. CDR1 is LNHDA, CDR2 SQIVND, per germline (reference sequence). The DNA of the CDR3 is TGTGCCAGTAGTATCGTACAGTTCAAGGAGCAGTACTTC. It yields the protein CASSIVQFKEQYF.

The J gene is TRBJ1-2, the V gene TRBV19, with D perhaps matching TRBD1 (6 bases). This CDR3 comprises 14 residues. The V gene's germline CDR1 is LNHDA and CDR2 SQIVND (reference sequence). V was shortened by 6 bases and J by 0 bases, with 11 bases between the two germline ends. The CDR3 is CASRMDSSNYGYTF. CDR3 sequence (DNA): TGTGCCAGTAGAATGGACAGCTCTAACTATGGCTACACCTTC.

Only a few counts were recorded for this clone. The rearrangement links TRBV5-1 to TRBJ2-6; possibly TRBD1 for D (6 bases). Trimming took off 7 bases at V and 0 bases at J, with 14 bases between the two ends. Germline CDR1 reads SGHRS; CDR2 reads YFSETQ. CDR3 size: 16 residues. In DNA form, the CDR3 reads TGCGCCAGCCACAGGGACCAATACTCTGGGGCCAACGTCCTGACTTTC. It encodes CASHRDQYSGANVLTF.

This clone appeared a few times. The chain couples TRBV9 to TRBJ1-1, with D perhaps TRBD1 (6 bases). Germline lookup yields CDR1 SGDLS and CDR2 YYNGEE. Trimming removed 4 bases at V and 2 bases at J, with 21 bases between. The CDR3 loop spans 17 amino acids. CDR3 coding DNA: TGTGCCAGCAGCAGGGAGTGGGGGCTGGCCGGTAACACTGAAGCTTTCTTT. Amino acid sequence: CASSREWGLAGNTEAFF.

The V gene is TRBV6-8, the J gene TRBJ1-1; no clear D. CDR1 MNHGY and CDR2 SAAAGT come from the germline V gene. This CDR3 spans 15 amino acids. Trimming removed 0 bases from V and 1 base from J, with 9 bases in between. The CDR3 sequence is CASSYSTRSNTEAFF. The CDR3 DNA follows: TGTGCCAGCAGTTACTCGACGCGCTCGAACACTGAAGCTTTCTTT.